The 17 T cell receptor beta chains presented below share a single source sample, sequenced in a study of T cells in Graves' hyperthyroidism and ophthalmopathy. From RNA transcripts, TCR beta CDR3 regions were amplified. Primed by the HTBI set, a first-round RT-PCR was run on the TCR CDR3. In TCRdb, the multiplex PCR reads were re-called with MiXCR into one record per CDR3 protein. There are 600,000 or so distinct CDR3 sequences in the sample; 14% occur only once, and approximately 6.4% lies in the top ten. Sequenced input: blood. The receptors originated from a woman aged 18-29 years with Graves' ophthalmopathy.

This clonotype was seen repeatedly, ten times or more. The chain combines TRBV9 with TRBJ1-2, with D possibly TRBD1 on 6 matching bases. The germline V gene encodes CDR1 SGDLS and CDR2 YYNGEE. Deletions cut 2 bases from V and 4 bases from J, with 18 bases between. The length of the CDR3 is 16 residues. DNA for the CDR3: TGTGCCAGCAGCGTTGGCGTAGGGACAACGGTCTATGGCTACACCTTC. Translation gives CASSVGVGTTVYGYTF.

Many counts were recorded for this clonotype. This chain links TRBV11-2 with TRBJ1-2; D is unclear. The V and J ends lost 1 base and 8 bases respectively, with 8 bases between them. Germline CDR1 is SGHAT and CDR2 is FQNNGV. The CDR3 consists of 12 residues. The CDR3 loop is CASSLGARGYTF. The CDR3 bases are TGTGCCAGCAGCTTAGGGGCCCGGGGCTACACCTTC.

Ten or more counts support this clonotype. V usage is TRBV27 and J usage is TRBJ2-1; D gene ambiguous. The CDR3 has 16 residues. With 1 base removed from V and 0 bases from J, the gap between germline ends came to 10 bases. CDR1 MNHEY and CDR2 SMNVEV come from the germline V gene (reference sequence). The CDR3 region has the DNA TGTGCCAGCAGTTTATACCAAGCTAGCTCCTACAATGAGCAGTTCTTC. Protein: CASSLYQASSYNEQFF.

Ten or more counts support this clonotype. CDR3 residues: CASSFTHSGGDSYEQYF. CDR3 nucleotides: TGTGCCAGCAGCTTTACCCACAGCGGCGGGGACTCCTACGAGCAGTACTTC. J is TRBJ2-7 and V is TRBV11-3, with D possibly being TRBD2 (6 bases). Trimming cost V 3 bases and J 0 bases, with 18 bases left between them. The CDR3 spans 17 residues. Germline CDR1 and CDR2: SGHNT and YENEEA.

This clonotype was found many times. This rearrangement joins TRBV7-2 to TRBJ2-7; D unresolved. With 5 bases removed from V and 2 bases from J, the gap between germline ends came to 13 bases. The germline V gene encodes CDR1 SGHTA and CDR2 FQGNSA. The CDR3 extends over 14 amino acids. CDR3 protein: CASSETSGPYEQYF. CDR3 nucleotide sequence: TGTGCCAGCAGCGAGACTTCGGGTCCCTACGAGCAGTACTTC.

The chain recombines TRBV3-1 with TRBJ1-3, with 7 bases lining up with TRBD1. After removal of 2 bases from V and 1 base from J, the junction contained 2 bases not matched to a gene. The CDR3 is 15 residues long. Germline CDR1 and CDR2: LGHDT and YNNKEL (reference sequence). CDR3 nucleotide sequence: TGTGCCAGCAGCCAACAGACAGGGTCTGGAAACACCATATATTTT. Protein product: CASSQQTGSGNTIYF.

This clonotype appeared many times. The rearrangement joins TRBV7-8 to TRBJ2-1; D ambiguous. Germline V gives CDR1 SGHVS, CDR2 FQNEAQ. CDR3 length: 13 amino acids. V was pared by 9 bases and J by 6 bases, with 15 bases between. CDR3 DNA: TGTGCCAGTGGGAACCTCGTGGGCAATGAGCAGTTCTTC. Translating gives CASGNLVGNEQFF.

This clonotype was recorded a few times. V usage is TRBV9 and J usage is TRBJ2-3; D call uncertain. In germline, CDR1 is SGDLS, CDR2 YYNGEE. The length of the CDR3 is 18 residues. With 1 base removed from V and 2 bases from J, the gap between germline ends came to 20 bases. The CDR3 nucleotides read TGTGCCAGCAGCGTATCCGCCTATGACGGGCGGTACACAGATACGCAGTATTTT. It translates to CASSVSAYDGRYTDTQYF.

This clonotype has more than one count but fewer than ten. The V call is TRBV9, the J call TRBJ2-7; 8 bases are a match to TRBD1. The V segment lost 0 bases and the J segment 5 bases; nucleotides outside the gene matches: 4. This CDR3 has 14 residues. Germline CDR1 is SGDLS and CDR2 is YYNGEE. This chain's CDR3 is CASSVAQGANEQYF. The CDR3, as DNA: TGTGCCAGCAGCGTAGCTCAGGGGGCAAACGAGCAGTACTTC.

This clonotype came up many times. This rearrangement joins TRBV28 to TRBJ2-2; weak D call: TRBD1 (6 bases). Germline-derived CDR1 and CDR2 are MDHEN and SYDVKM. V lost 3 bases, J lost 6 bases, and 11 bases lay in between. The CDR3 runs to 14 residues. The CDR3 spells CASSFRPGAGELFF. CDR3 nucleotides: TGTGCCAGCAGTTTCAGGCCAGGGGCCGGGGAGCTGTTTTTT.

The table lists this clonotype with many counts. This chain links TRBV9 with TRBJ2-1; weak D call: TRBD2 (5 bases). Germline lookup yields CDR1 SGDLS and CDR2 YYNGEE. Trimming removed 3 bases at V and 12 bases at J, with 16 bases between. The CDR3 spans 13 residues. Here the CDR3 reads CASSARPGNVQFF. The CDR3, as DNA: TGTGCCAGCAGCGCCCGTCCCGGGAACGTGCAGTTCTTC.

This clonotype was recorded many times. V and J are TRBV28 and TRBJ1-2; D remains unclear. Germline lookup yields CDR1 MDHEN and CDR2 SYDVKM. The CDR3 is 12 amino acids. Trimming removed 4 bases at V and 8 bases at J, with 11 bases between. DNA of the CDR3: TGTGCCAGCAGTTCCCAGCGTGTAGGCTACACCTTC. Translating it yields CASSSQRVGYTF.

This clonotype was seen ten or more times. One end of the junction fails to match germline, which may point to a read error. The gene calls are TRBV27 and TRBJ1-2, with TRBD1 matching over 12 bases. The CDR3 has 16 residues. Per the germline V gene, CDR1 is MNHEY and CDR2 is SMNVEV (reference sequence). The chain's CDR3 is CASSLSRDRGRGGLSF. As DNA, the CDR3 is TGTGCCAGCAGTTTATCACGGGACAGGGGGCGTGGAGGTTTGTCCTTC.

As regards this clonotype: A clone one base away is much larger, so this may be a read error. V usage is TRBV7-7 and J usage is TRBJ2-7, with D tentatively TRBD1 or TRBD2 (5 bases each). Matching the DNA end better, TRBJ2-1 makes the J call doubtful. The CDR3 is made up of 14 amino acids. Germline CDR1 reads SSHAT; CDR2 reads FNYEAQ (reference sequence). The CDR3 spells CASSLRDGSYEQFF. CDR3 nucleotides: TGTGCTAGCAGCCTACGGGACGGTTCCTACGAGCAGTTCTTC.

This clonotype was seen many times. The genes are TRBV27 and TRBJ1-2, with 10 nucleotides matching TRBD1. Germline CDR1 and CDR2: MNHEY and SMNVEV (reference sequence). Unmatched junction bases numbered 4, after V lost 4 bases and J lost 8 bases. The CDR3 consists of 13 residues. The CDR3 is CASSSSTGGGYTF. The DNA for the CDR3 is TGTGCCAGCAGTTCCTCGACAGGGGGCGGCTACACCTTC.

The genes are TRBV6-5 and TRBJ2-1; D possibly corresponds to TRBD2 (6 bases). Trimming shortened V by 2 bases and J by 9 bases, and 23 bases separated the two germline ends. CDR3 length equals 17 residues. In germline, CDR1 is MNHEY, CDR2 SVGAGI. CDR3 nucleotides: TGTGCCAGCAGTTACCATGAGGCCGGGAGTGGTCGGGGTGAGCAGTTCTTC. This sequence encodes CASSYHEAGSGRGEQFF.

This clonotype was observed many times. The chain recombines TRBV10-3 with TRBJ2-7; 12 nucleotides match TRBD1. Trimming took 1 base from V and 5 from J; bases not matched to a gene: 9. Germline V gene sequence: CDR1 ENHRY, CDR2 SYGVKD. The CDR3 runs 17 residues. The CDR3 DNA sequence: TGTGCCATCAGTGAGTTGGCTCCGGGACAGGGGGCCCACGAGCAGTACTTC. Protein sequence: CAISELAPGQGAHEQYF.